The T cell receptor beta chain described here comes from a study of regulatory T cells in long-lasting Graves disease listed by TCRdb under 2021. For the wider study: Patients with newly diagnosed Graves' disease had been on antithyroid drugs for under 3 months. Peripheral blood TCR sequencing and RNA sequencing compared persistent Graves' disease patients with newly diagnosed Graves' disease patients. The study was registered as a clinical trial and conducted in China. TCR sequencing covered around 13 persistent and approximately 20 newly diagnosed Graves' disease patients, 33 samples in total. The study at large found these results: Only the TCR beta chain was sequenced and analyzed. Persistent Graves' disease patients showed lower TCR Shannon entropy and fewer highly expanded clones than newly diagnosed patients, suggesting clonal expansion. Patients with persistent disease shared more public clonotypes (roughly 2,900) than newly diagnosed patients did (approximately 1,000). The study examined only peripheral blood because the primary lesion, thyroid tissue, could not be accessed. The authors noted that the small sample size was a limitation that may lower accuracy. Preferential use of TRBV28, TRBJ1-2 and TRBJ2-5 was observed in persistent disease, whereas TRBV20-1 and TRBJ2-1 were favored in newly diagnosed disease.

The time point tag for this specimen amounts to: newly diagnosed GD, antithyroid drugs for less than 3 months. RNA was extracted from PBMCs in TRIzol for both TCR sequencing and RNA sequencing. Graves' disease was diagnosed according to American Thyroid Association guidelines. Patients were recruited from an endocrinology department in Xi'an, China. Each patient gave approximately 9.7 milliliters of peripheral blood, collected in an EDTA anticoagulant tube. Ficoll Paque Plus density gradient separation was used to isolate PBMCs, and no further T cell sorting was done. An Agilent 2100 Bioanalyzer and agarose gel were used to check RNA quality, and a NanoDrop 2000 was used to measure RNA concentration. The library was built by means of multiplex PCR. The reads were generated on an Illumina HiSeq 4000. CDR3 regions were amplified by Arm-PCR with iRepertoire HTBI primers to construct TCR beta libraries. Before sequencing, the PCR products underwent gel purification. The source study handled its data this way. A total of roughly 65 TRBV and some 15 TRBJ segments were identified across samples and were used for gene usage analysis of CDR3 amino acid clonotypes. Filtered high-quality paired reads were merged into contigs using COPE and FqMerger. Contigs were aligned with BLAST to IMGT TRBV, TRBD and TRBJ reference genes, and CDR3 was defined per IMGT. Highly expanded clones were defined as clonotypes with a frequency above 0.1%. Shannon entropy served as the measure of repertoire diversity, while the Gini coefficient captured V-J evenness. Clonotypes shared by more than one individual were considered public. TCRdb reprocessed the public reads (quality trimming at Q25 with fastp, clone calling with MiXCR) and kept in-frame beta chains. Each CDR3 protein gets just one entry, which takes the most common genes and DNA from the rows behind it. These V and J calls rely on TCRdb rather than the paper's analysis. For this sample there are about 500,000 distinct CDR3 sequences; more than 10% appear just once. The leading ten clones occupy roughly 9.3% of the sample.

This clonotype was observed many times. The target of this receptor is not known. The record has no base qualities; no much larger clone is one base away. From the germline V gene, CDR1 is MDHEN and CDR2 is SYDVKM. From the cysteine through the phenylalanine, the CDR3 covers 15 amino acids. The read is trimmed to its CDR3 DNA, 45 bases read in frame from base 1. Trimming at the junction amounts to 7 bases on V and 5 bases on J, and the germline ends lie 18 bases apart. The sample also formed part of further work on T cells in Graves' hyperthyroidism and ophthalmopathy. The second source states: Graves' hyperthyroidism was defined as stable when no progression to ophthalmopathy occurred over 18 months of follow-up. Hyperthyroidism patients were newly diagnosed, with disease duration under 2 months, and aged 18 to 65 years. The study excluded patients with uncontrolled infections, other autoimmune diseases, pregnancy or lactation. Diagnoses were established on the basis of clinical symptoms, serum thyroxine and TRAb, thyroid ultrasound, and orbital computed tomography. A first-round RT-PCR of the TCR CDR3 used the HTBI primer set with the Qiagen OneStep RT-PCR kit. Most expanded thyroid clonotypes (frequency above 0.001) were also found in blood, which suggests that blood repertoires may mirror thyroid immune responses. A 13 V-J signature model separated ophthalmopathy from stable hyperthyroidism, with 87.88% sensitivity and 81% to 83% specificity in cross-validation and 80%/75% in testing. In validation, progression to ophthalmopathy was predicted by the model with more than 65% sensitivity and just over 72% specificity, a median of 6.5 months before onset. To identify distinguishing TCR V-J signatures, a discovery cohort of some 100 patients was used, comprising 43 with Graves' ophthalmopathy and around 60 with stable Graves' hyperthyroidism. Prospective prediction of ophthalmopathy was tested in an independent validation cohort consisting of roughly 20 hyperthyroidism patients and some 15 patients who later progressed to ophthalmopathy. The roughly 100 discovery patients were randomly divided into training and test sets at a 7:3 ratio. In about 6 Graves' hyperthyroidism patients, the study also compared T-cell repertoires from thyroid tissue with T-cell repertoires from blood. After sampling, hyperthyroidism patients received methimazole starting at 30 mg daily, and ophthalmopathy patients received high-dose intravenous methylprednisolone. A second multiplex PCR round built the libraries, followed by size selection and purification. Sequencing of the libraries was done on an Illumina HiSeq2000 using paired-end 100 bp reads. SOAPnuke was used to process the raw data, throwing out any read that contained adapters or uncalled bases, had a mean Phred below 15, or lacked an exact constant-primer or identifier match. High-quality paired reads were merged with COPE v1.2.5, and unique nucleotide sequences were defined as clonotypes. Clonotypes were aligned to IMGT TRBV, TRBD and TRBJ reference segments using MiTCR v1.1. Analysis was restricted to V-J combinations with a frequency above 0.0001, which covered roughly 99% of repertoires. The TCS score was defined as the ratio of F50 (clonal expansion) to E x V (chaos), calculated using BLOSUM62-based TCRdist between CDR3 peptides within each V-J. Welch's t-statistics and random forest reduced approximately 520 V-J features to 10 to 15, which were used in a naive Bayes classifier (R e1071). No statistical method was used to fix the sample size in advance, and group allocation was not hidden from the investigators. According to the paper, TCR Vbeta CDR3 sequencing was carried out on more than 120 peripheral blood samples, which came from under 50 ophthalmopathy, under 80 hyperthyroidism and approximately 17 progressor patients.

The clonotype originates from a woman aged 30 to 39 with Graves disease. Donor details come from another sample of the same person, matched by shared clones. The V and J segments used are TRBV28 and TRBJ2-1; the best D guess is TRBD1, with 8 bases matching. The sequencing used peripheral blood mononuclear cells (PBMCs), collected at new diagnosis, from a patient treated with antithyroid drugs. Read as DNA, the sequence is TGTGCCAGCACCCCACGGGGGGACAGGAACAATGAGCAGTTCTTC. It translates as CASTPRGDRNNEQFF.